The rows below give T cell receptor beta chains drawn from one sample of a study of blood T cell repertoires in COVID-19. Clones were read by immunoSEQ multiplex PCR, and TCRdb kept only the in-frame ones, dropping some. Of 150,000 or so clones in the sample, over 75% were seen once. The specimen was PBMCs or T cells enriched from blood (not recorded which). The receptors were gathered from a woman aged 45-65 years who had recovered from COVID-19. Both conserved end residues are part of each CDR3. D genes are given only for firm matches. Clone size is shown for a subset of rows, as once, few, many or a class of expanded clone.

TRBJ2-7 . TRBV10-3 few TGTGCCATCAGTGAGAAGCGGTCCTCGGGAGAGCAGTACTTC CAISEKRSSGEQYF
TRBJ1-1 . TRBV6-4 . TGTGCCAGCAAGGCGGACTGGAACACTGAAGCTTTCTTT CASKADWNTEAFF
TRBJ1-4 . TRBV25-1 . TGTGCCAGCAGTCTTTATGAAAAACTGTTTTTT CASSLYEKLFF
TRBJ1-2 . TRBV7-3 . TGTGCCAGCAGCTCAGGGGACACGGGTGGCTACACCTTC CASSSGDTGGYTF
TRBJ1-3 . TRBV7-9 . TGTGCCAGCAGCTTCGCGGAGTCCGGAAACACCATATATTTT CASSFAESGNTIYF
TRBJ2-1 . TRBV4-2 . TGTGCCAGCAGCCAAGTCTTCACTGGCTACAATGAGCAGTTCTTC CASSQVFTGYNEQFF
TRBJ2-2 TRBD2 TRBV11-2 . TGTGCCAGCAGCTTAGGGGGTAGCGGGACGACCGGGGAGCTGTTTTTT CASSLGGSGTTGELFF
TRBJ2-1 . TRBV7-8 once TGTGCCAGCAGCTTAGCGGCTAGCAGGACCCTTAACTTGGACAATGAGCAGTTCTTC CASSLAASRTLNLDNEQFF
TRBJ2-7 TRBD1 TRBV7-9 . TGTGCCAGCAGCGGAGCGCAAATGCAGACCGGGACAGCGTACGAGCAGTACTTC CASSGAQMQTGTAYEQYF
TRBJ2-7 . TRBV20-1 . TGCAGTGCGGCCGACAGGTTCGAGCAGTACTTC CSAADRFEQYF
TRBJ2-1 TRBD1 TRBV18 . TGTGCCAGCCCGACCGGACAGGGGTACAATGAGCAGTTCTTC CASPTGQGYNEQFF
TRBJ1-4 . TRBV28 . TGTGCCACCCGAGACATTCTACTAGCAACTAATGAAAAACTGTTTTTT CATRDILLATNEKLFF
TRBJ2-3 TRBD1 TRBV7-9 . TGTGCCAGCAGCACCGACAGGGGTAGCACAGATACGCAGTATTTT CASSTDRGSTDTQYF
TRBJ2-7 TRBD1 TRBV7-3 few TGTGCCAGCAGCTTAAAGACAGGGAACGAGCAGTACTTC CASSLKTGNEQYF
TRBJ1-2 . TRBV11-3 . TGTGCCAGCAGCTTACCCTACAGGGAAGGCTACACCTTC CASSLPYREGYTF
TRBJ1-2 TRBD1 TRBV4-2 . TGTGCCAGCAGCCAGCAGGGACAGGGCGACTATGGCTACACCTTC CASSQQGQGDYGYTF
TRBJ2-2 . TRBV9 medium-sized TGTGCCAGCAGCGTTGAGTATCGTAACGGGGAGCTGTTTTTT CASSVEYRNGELFF
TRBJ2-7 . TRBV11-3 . TGTGCCAGCAGCTTTCGGACGCCTAAGGGGGGGGGAACCTACGAGCAGTACTTC CASSFRTPKGGGTYEQYF
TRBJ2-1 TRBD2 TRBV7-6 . TGTGCCAGCAGCCGCGGGACTAACTCCTACAATGAGCAGTTCTTC CASSRGTNSYNEQFF
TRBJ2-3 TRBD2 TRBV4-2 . TGTGCCAGCAGCCAAAAAGCGCGGGGGGAGGGAGATACGCAGTATTTT CASSQKARGEGDTQYF
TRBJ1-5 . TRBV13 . TGTGCCAGCAGTTCAAGCCAACCCGGTCAGCCCCAGCATTTT CASSSSQPGQPQHF
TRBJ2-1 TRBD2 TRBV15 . TGTGCCACCAGCAGAGATGGGACTAGCTACAATGAGCAGTTCTTC CATSRDGTSYNEQFF
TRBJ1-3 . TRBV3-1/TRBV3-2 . TGTGCCAGCAGCCAAGCAGCAGGGGTGGGAAACACCATATATTTT CASSQAAGVGNTIYF
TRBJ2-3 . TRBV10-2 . TGCGCCAGCAGTGATACCCGTAGATATAGCACAGATACGCAGTATTTT CASSDTRRYSTDTQYF
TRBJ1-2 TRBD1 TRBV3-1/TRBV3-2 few TGTGCCAGCAGCCAAGTAGGAACAGGGGCAGGTGGCTACACCTTC CASSQVGTGAGGYTF
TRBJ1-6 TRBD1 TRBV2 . TGTGCCAGCAGAGTGGACAGGGGGATGTATTCACCCCTCCACTTT CASRVDRGMYSPLHF
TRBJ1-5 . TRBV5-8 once TGTGCCAGCAGCTGGCCGGTCGGGAATCAGCCCCAGCATTTT CASSWPVGNQPQHF
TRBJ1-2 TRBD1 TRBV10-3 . TGTGCCATCAGTTCCACAGGGACAGGCTATGGCTACACCTTC CAISSTGTGYGYTF
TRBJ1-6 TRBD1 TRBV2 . TGTGCCAGCAGTGCGAGACAGGGAACCGATTCACCCCTCCACTTT CASSARQGTDSPLHF
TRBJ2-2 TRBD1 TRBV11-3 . TGTGCCAGCAGCTACAGCGGACAGGACGATAGAGAGCTGTTTTTT CASSYSGQDDRELFF
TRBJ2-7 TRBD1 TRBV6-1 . TGTGCCAGCAGTGAGACCGGGACAGGGGGTTACGAGCAGTACTTC CASSETGTGGYEQYF
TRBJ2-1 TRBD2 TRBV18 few TGTGCCAGCTCGCTCACTAGCGGGGGAGACAATGAGCAGTTCTTC CASSLTSGGDNEQFF
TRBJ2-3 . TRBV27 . TGTGCCAGCAGTCGTATAACAGGGATCGGGGGGGATACGCAGTATTTT CASSRITGIGGDTQYF
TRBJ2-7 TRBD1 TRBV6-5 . TGTGCCAGCAGTAGAACCGGGACAGACTACGAGCAGTACTTC CASSRTGTDYEQYF
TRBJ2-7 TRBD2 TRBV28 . TGTGCCAGCAGACAACCGGGACTAGCGGGATACGAGCAGTACTTC CASRQPGLAGYEQYF
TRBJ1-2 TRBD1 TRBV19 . TGTGCCAGTAGTACGACAGGGATTGGCTACACCTTC CASSTTGIGYTF
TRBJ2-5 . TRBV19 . TGTGCCAGTAGTGGGCAGGGAGGAGAGACCCAGTACTTC CASSGQGGETQYF
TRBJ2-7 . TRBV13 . TGTGCCAGCAGCTTAAGAATGTCAGGGGTAAGGGGCGAGCAGTACTTC CASSLRMSGVRGEQYF
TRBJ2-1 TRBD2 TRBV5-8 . TGTGCCAGCAGCTCCGGAGTCCTAGCGGCGTCCTACAATGAGCAGTTCTTC CASSSGVLAASYNEQFF
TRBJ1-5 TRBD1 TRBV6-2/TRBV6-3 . TGTGCCAGCAGTTCCCTCTTCACGCGACAGGGCCTGCCCCAGCATTTT CASSSLFTRQGLPQHF
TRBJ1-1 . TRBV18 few TGTGCCAGCTCACCAGGAACGAAGAGGGCTGAAGCTTTCTTT CASSPGTKRAEAFF
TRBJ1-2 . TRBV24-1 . TGTGCCACCAGTGATTCCACCCCCGGTGGCTACACCTTC CATSDSTPGGYTF
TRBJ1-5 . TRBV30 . TGTGCCTGGAGTGGAGGGTCGGGGGGCCAGCAGCCCCAGCATTTT CAWSGGSGGQQPQHF
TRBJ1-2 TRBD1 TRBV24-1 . TGTGCCACCAGTGATGGGACAGAAAACTATGGCTACACCTTC CATSDGTENYGYTF
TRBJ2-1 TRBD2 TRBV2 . TGTGCCAGCAGTAGCGGGGGGACCTACAATGAGCAGTTCTTC CASSSGGTYNEQFF
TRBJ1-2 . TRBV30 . TGTGCCTGGAGTAAACAAGGAGCTACTTTCTTC CAWSKQGATFF
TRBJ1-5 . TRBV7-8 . TGTGCCAGCAGCACCCTACAGGATAGCAATCAGCCCCAGCATTTT CASSTLQDSNQPQHF
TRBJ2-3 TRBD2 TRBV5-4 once TGTGCCAGCAGCGCCCCTAGCGGGGGTGCAGATACGCAGTATTTT CASSAPSGGADTQYF
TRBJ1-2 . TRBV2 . TGTGCCAGCAGGCGGGGGGAAGGGAGCTATGGCTACACCTTC CASRRGEGSYGYTF
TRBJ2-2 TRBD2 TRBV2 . TGTGCCAGCACCGGCGGGGGTGGCGGGGAGCTGTTTTTT CASTGGGGGELFF
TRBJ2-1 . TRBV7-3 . TGTGCCAGCAGCTTCGGCGGAACCTCCTACAATGAGCAGTTCTTC CASSFGGTSYNEQFF
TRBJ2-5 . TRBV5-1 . TGCGCCAGCAGCCCGCTGACTACGAAAGAGACCCAGTACTTC CASSPLTTKETQYF
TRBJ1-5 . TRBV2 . TGTGCCAGCTCTGATTGGCAGAACCAGCCCCAGCATTTT CASSDWQNQPQHF
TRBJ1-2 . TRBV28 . TGTGCCAGCAGTCGCCGAGCTACTAACTATGGCTACACCTTC CASSRRATNYGYTF
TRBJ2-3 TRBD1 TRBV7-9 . TGTGCCAGCAGCTTAGCGACAGGGAAAACGCAGTATTTT CASSLATGKTQYF
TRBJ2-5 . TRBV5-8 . TGTGCCAGCAGCTGGCCAACGGGACTCCTAATAGGGGAGACCCAGTACTTC CASSWPTGLLIGETQYF
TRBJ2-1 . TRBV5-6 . TGTGCCAGCAGCTTGGGGGGACTTGAGCAGTTCTTC CASSLGGLEQFF
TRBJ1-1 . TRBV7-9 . TGTGCCAGCAGCTTAGACGGTTTCGGGAACACTGAAGCTTTCTTT CASSLDGFGNTEAFF
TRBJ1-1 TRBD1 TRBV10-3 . TGTGCCATCAGTGTTGTACGACAGGGAGAGAACACTGAAGCTTTCTTT CAISVVRQGENTEAFF
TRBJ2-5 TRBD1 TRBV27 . TGTGCCAGCAGCCCCAGTGGGACAGGCCAAGAGACCCAGTACTTC CASSPSGTGQETQYF